Listed below are T cell receptor beta chains from one sample, sequenced in a study of T cells after yellow fever vaccination. TCRdb re-called the 5' RACE reads with MiXCR, one entry per CDR3 protein. There are under 700,000 distinct CDR3 sequences in the sample; 17% occur only once, and roughly 17% lies in the top ten. The sequenced sample was PBMCs, obtained roughly 5 days after the first yellow fever vaccination. The receptors here all came from a man in his late teens or twenties who received the YFV17D yellow fever vaccine. Each CDR3 is given with its conserved first and last residue. D genes are given only for firm matches. Part of the rows lack a size; the others show once, few, many or a class for expanded clones.

v_gene: TRBV6-2/TRBV6-3; abundance: .; d_gene: .; len: 14; j_gene: TRBJ1-5; CDR3aa: CASSYVGSNQPQHF; CDR3nt: TGTGCCAGCAGTTACGTGGGAAGCAATCAGCCCCAGCATTTT
v_gene: TRBV30; abundance: few; d_gene: .; len: 12; j_gene: TRBJ2-7; CDR3aa: CALGREFYEQYF; CDR3nt: TGTGCCTTGGGACGGGAATTCTACGAGCAGTACTTC
v_gene: TRBV7-9; abundance: few; d_gene: TRBD1; len: 16; j_gene: TRBJ1-4; CDR3aa: CASSLGQGSLNEKLFF; CDR3nt: TGTGCCAGCAGCTTAGGACAGGGATCATTAAATGAAAAACTGTTTTTT
v_gene: TRBV15; abundance: few; d_gene: TRBD2; len: 15; j_gene: TRBJ2-7; CDR3aa: CATSHRLAGIYEQYF; CDR3nt: TGTGCCACCAGCCACCGACTAGCGGGGATCTACGAGCAGTACTTC
v_gene: TRBV20-1; abundance: .; d_gene: TRBD2; len: 16; j_gene: TRBJ2-1; CDR3aa: CSARSAGGLSLNEQFF; CDR3nt: TGCAGTGCTAGATCAGCGGGGGGGCTTTCTTTGAATGAGCAGTTCTTC
v_gene: TRBV11-1; abundance: .; d_gene: TRBD2; len: 18; j_gene: TRBJ2-1; CDR3aa: CASGFLPGLAGRYNEQFF; CDR3nt: TGTGCCAGCGGATTCTTACCGGGACTAGCGGGGAGATACAATGAGCAGTTCTTC
v_gene: TRBV5-1; abundance: .; d_gene: .; len: 13; j_gene: TRBJ1-5; CDR3aa: CASSYASGEPQHF; CDR3nt: TGCGCCAGCAGCTATGCAAGCGGGGAGCCCCAGCATTTT
v_gene: TRBV28; abundance: few; d_gene: .; len: 16; j_gene: TRBJ1-2; CDR3aa: CASSFWSAGTNYGYTF; CDR3nt: TGTGCCAGCAGTTTTTGGTCCGCAGGAACCAACTATGGCTACACCTTC
v_gene: TRBV15; abundance: .; d_gene: .; len: 17; j_gene: TRBJ2-1; CDR3aa: CATSILRGRTIYNEQFF; CDR3nt: TGTGCCACCAGCATCCTAAGGGGGAGGACTATCTACAATGAGCAGTTCTTC
v_gene: TRBV12-3/TRBV12-4; abundance: .; d_gene: .; len: 13; j_gene: TRBJ2-1; CDR3aa: CASTPTSYNEQFF; CDR3nt: TGTGCCAGCACTCCTACGAGTTACAATGAGCAGTTCTTC
v_gene: TRBV5-6; abundance: few; d_gene: .; len: 15; j_gene: TRBJ1-1; CDR3aa: CASSFRGVMNTEAFF; CDR3nt: TGTGCCAGCAGCTTCCGGGGGGTAATGAACACTGAAGCTTTCTTT
v_gene: TRBV4-3; abundance: .; d_gene: .; len: 18; j_gene: TRBJ2-2; CDR3aa: CASSQGWGAGGNTGELFF; CDR3nt: TGCGCCAGCAGCCAAGGTTGGGGGGCCGGCGGCAACACCGGGGAGCTGTTTTTT
v_gene: TRBV12-3/TRBV12-4; abundance: few; d_gene: TRBD1; len: 14; j_gene: TRBJ2-7; CDR3aa: CASRTGTGVGEQYF; CDR3nt: TGTGCCAGCAGAACCGGGACAGGGGTAGGGGAGCAGTACTTC
v_gene: TRBV11-2; abundance: few; d_gene: .; len: 14; j_gene: TRBJ2-7; CDR3aa: CASSASTASYEQYF; CDR3nt: TGTGCCAGCAGCGCGTCGACAGCTTCCTACGAGCAGTACTTC
v_gene: TRBV12-3/TRBV12-4; abundance: .; d_gene: TRBD1; len: 13; j_gene: TRBJ1-2; CDR3aa: CASKLDRDYGYTF; CDR3nt: TGTGCCAGCAAATTAGACAGGGACTATGGCTACACCTTC
v_gene: TRBV12-3/TRBV12-4; abundance: .; d_gene: .; len: 15; j_gene: TRBJ1-2; CDR3aa: CASSLRWTKSYGYTF; CDR3nt: TGTGCCAGCAGTCTCAGGTGGACTAAGAGCTATGGCTACACCTTC
v_gene: TRBV4-1; abundance: few; d_gene: .; len: 13; j_gene: TRBJ2-5; CDR3aa: CAIKRGNQETQYF; CDR3nt: TGCGCCATTAAACGGGGGAACCAAGAGACCCAGTACTTC
v_gene: TRBV24-1; abundance: .; d_gene: .; len: 12; j_gene: TRBJ2-5; CDR3aa: CATSEAGETQYF; CDR3nt: TGTGCCACCAGTGAGGCGGGAGAGACCCAGTACTTC
v_gene: TRBV7-6; abundance: .; d_gene: .; len: 17; j_gene: TRBJ1-6; CDR3aa: CASTQTRGFTYNSPLHF; CDR3nt: TGTGCCAGCACCCAAACGAGGGGATTCACCTATAATTCACCCCTCCACTTT
v_gene: TRBV10-3; abundance: .; d_gene: .; len: 14; j_gene: TRBJ2-4; CDR3aa: CAISEPLAKNIQYF; CDR3nt: TGTGCCATCAGTGAGCCTCTAGCCAAAAACATTCAGTACTTC
v_gene: TRBV7-3; abundance: few; d_gene: TRBD1; len: 14; j_gene: TRBJ2-5; CDR3aa: CASSSTGGEETQYF; CDR3nt: TGTGCCAGCAGCTCCACAGGGGGCGAGGAGACCCAGTACTTC
v_gene: TRBV4-2; abundance: .; d_gene: .; len: 15; j_gene: TRBJ1-3; CDR3aa: CASSPPTVSGNTIYF; CDR3nt: TGTGCCAGCAGCCCGCCGACGGTCTCTGGAAACACCATATATTTT
v_gene: TRBV4-1; abundance: .; d_gene: TRBD1; len: 15; j_gene: TRBJ2-5; CDR3aa: CASSRQQGASETQYF; CDR3nt: TGCGCCAGCAGCCGCCAACAGGGGGCTAGTGAGACCCAGTACTTC
v_gene: TRBV7-9; abundance: .; d_gene: TRBD1; len: 15; j_gene: TRBJ1-1; CDR3aa: CASSLVGTGDTEAFF; CDR3nt: TGTGCCAGCAGCTTGGTTGGGACAGGCGACACTGAAGCTTTCTTT
v_gene: TRBV5-1; abundance: once; d_gene: .; len: 15; j_gene: TRBJ1-4; CDR3aa: CASSPGPLPNEKLFF; CDR3nt: TGCGCCAGCAGCCCAGGGCCTCTACCTAATGAAAAACTGTTTTTT
v_gene: TRBV6-2/TRBV6-3; abundance: .; d_gene: .; len: 14; j_gene: TRBJ2-3; CDR3aa: CASGRFSGTDTQYF; CDR3nt: TGTGCCAGCGGTCGGTTTTCTGGCACAGATACGCAGTATTTT
v_gene: TRBV5-6; abundance: .; d_gene: .; len: 16; j_gene: TRBJ2-3; CDR3aa: CASGPGLHCSTDTQYF; CDR3nt: TGTGCCAGCGGCCCCGGGCTCCACTGTAGCACAGATACGCAGTATTTT
v_gene: TRBV12-3/TRBV12-4; abundance: .; d_gene: .; len: 15; j_gene: TRBJ1-6; CDR3aa: CASSSGPPARSPLHF; CDR3nt: TGTGCCAGCAGTAGCGGCCCACCGGCACGTTCACCCCTCCACTTT
v_gene: TRBV7-3; abundance: few; d_gene: .; len: 15; j_gene: TRBJ1-2; CDR3aa: CASSDGPVGTYGYTF; CDR3nt: TGTGCCAGCAGCGATGGTCCCGTGGGGACTTACGGCTACACCTTC
v_gene: TRBV20-1; abundance: few; d_gene: .; len: 15; j_gene: TRBJ1-5; CDR3aa: CSAGGAGDSNQPQHF; CDR3nt: TGCAGTGCTGGGGGGGCAGGCGATAGCAATCAGCCCCAGCATTTT
v_gene: TRBV4-3; abundance: .; d_gene: .; len: 15; j_gene: TRBJ2-3; CDR3aa: CASSQEGITRDTQYF; CDR3nt: TGCGCCAGCAGCCAAGAGGGGATTACCAGAGATACGCAGTATTTT
v_gene: TRBV13; abundance: few; d_gene: .; len: 16; j_gene: TRBJ2-5; CDR3aa: CASSFLGGAYQETQYF; CDR3nt: TGTGCCAGCAGCTTCCTGGGGGGGGCGTACCAAGAGACCCAGTACTTC
v_gene: TRBV7-2; abundance: many; d_gene: .; len: 13; j_gene: TRBJ2-4; CDR3aa: CASSSRVANIQYF; CDR3nt: TGTGCCAGCAGCTCAAGGGTCGCGAACATTCAGTACTTC
v_gene: TRBV24-1; abundance: few; d_gene: .; len: 13; j_gene: TRBJ2-1; CDR3aa: CATSEDWLGEQFF; CDR3nt: TGTGCCACCAGTGAGGACTGGCTTGGCGAGCAGTTCTTC
v_gene: TRBV24-1; abundance: .; d_gene: .; len: 13; j_gene: TRBJ1-1; CDR3aa: CATSDQGGTEAFF; CDR3nt: TGTGCCACCAGTGATCAGGGAGGGACTGAAGCTTTCTTT
v_gene: TRBV28; abundance: .; d_gene: .; len: 13; j_gene: TRBJ1-5; CDR3aa: CASKDSPNQPQHF; CDR3nt: TGTGCCAGCAAGGACAGCCCCAATCAGCCCCAGCATTTT
v_gene: TRBV4-1; abundance: few; d_gene: .; len: 13; j_gene: TRBJ2-7; CDR3aa: CASSPEWTGEQYF; CDR3nt: TGCGCCAGCAGCCCGGAATGGACGGGTGAGCAGTACTTC
v_gene: TRBV6-1; abundance: few; d_gene: TRBD1; len: 15; j_gene: TRBJ1-2; CDR3aa: CASRGDSAGNYGYTF; CDR3nt: TGTGCCAGCAGGGGGGACAGCGCGGGAAACTATGGCTACACCTTC
v_gene: TRBV5-6; abundance: few; d_gene: .; len: 14; j_gene: TRBJ2-3; CDR3aa: CASTQTTRTDTQYF; CDR3nt: TGTGCCAGCACCCAGACCACCCGCACAGATACGCAGTATTTT
v_gene: TRBV15; abundance: few; d_gene: TRBD1; len: 16; j_gene: TRBJ2-1; CDR3aa: CATSEADRDRRNEQFF; CDR3nt: TGTGCCACCAGCGAAGCCGACAGGGACCGGCGGAATGAGCAGTTCTTC
v_gene: TRBV7-8; abundance: few; d_gene: TRBD1; len: 16; j_gene: TRBJ2-7; CDR3aa: CASRTGGTGPLYEQYF; CDR3nt: TGTGCCAGCAGGACAGGGGGCACAGGACCCCTTTACGAGCAGTACTTC
v_gene: TRBV7-2; abundance: few; d_gene: .; len: 14; j_gene: TRBJ2-5; CDR3aa: CASSLTTRDETQYF; CDR3nt: TGTGCCAGCAGCTTGACGACCCGCGACGAGACCCAGTACTTC
v_gene: TRBV14; abundance: few; d_gene: .; len: 14; j_gene: TRBJ1-1; CDR3aa: CASSFTLGGTEAFF; CDR3nt: TGTGCCAGCAGCTTCACGCTGGGGGGGACTGAAGCTTTCTTT